This is a list of T cell receptor beta chains from one sample in a study of shared clonotypes between healthy human individuals. Using immunoSEQ multiplex PCR, the repertoire was profiled, and TCRdb retains in-frame clones only, with some absent. The data show over 400,000 clones, with 81% seen just once and approximately 11% held by the top ten. Input material: PBMCs. The origin of the receptors is a woman aged 40 to 49 in good health. Some clones in this sample may be carry-over from other donors' samples. Both conserved end residues are part of each CDR3. The order of the fields is clone size, V gene, D gene, J gene, CDR3 DNA, CDR3 protein. D genes are given only for firm matches. Rows may omit the clone size; those that give it use once, few, many or a size class.

clone size: few; V gene: TRBV7-2; D gene: NA; J gene: TRBJ2-5; CDR3 DNA: TGTGCCAGCAGCTTATCGCGAGAGACCCAGTACTTC; CDR3 protein: CASSLSRETQYF
clone size: NA; V gene: TRBV18; D gene: NA; J gene: TRBJ1-1; CDR3 DNA: TGTGCCAGCTCACCAAGTCTGGACAGCACTGAAGCTTTCTTT; CDR3 protein: CASSPSLDSTEAFF
clone size: NA; V gene: TRBV7-9; D gene: TRBD1; J gene: TRBJ1-2; CDR3 DNA: TGTGCCAGCAGCCTTGGGACAGAAAACTATGGCTACACCTTC; CDR3 protein: CASSLGTENYGYTF
clone size: NA; V gene: TRBV2; D gene: NA; J gene: TRBJ2-3; CDR3 DNA: TGTGCCAGCAATGAATTAGCGGCCTCGGGATATTTT; CDR3 protein: CASNELAASGYF
clone size: NA; V gene: TRBV28; D gene: NA; J gene: TRBJ1-5; CDR3 DNA: TGTGCCAGCAGCCCCCCCGCCAGGGCGCTCAATCAGCCCCAGCATTTT; CDR3 protein: CASSPPARALNQPQHF
clone size: NA; V gene: TRBV30; D gene: NA; J gene: TRBJ2-1; CDR3 DNA: TGTGCCTGGAGTGTACGCTACCGACTATACAATGAGCAGTTCTTC; CDR3 protein: CAWSVRYRLYNEQFF
clone size: NA; V gene: TRBV7-2; D gene: NA; J gene: TRBJ1-3; CDR3 DNA: TGTGCCAGCAGCTCCCCGGGTTCCTTCTCTGGAAACACCATATATTTT; CDR3 protein: CASSSPGSFSGNTIYF
clone size: NA; V gene: TRBV6-1; D gene: TRBD1; J gene: TRBJ2-5; CDR3 DNA: TGTGCCAGCAGTAGGGACAGGGTCGCGCTAGAGACCCAGTACTTC; CDR3 protein: CASSRDRVALETQYF
clone size: many; V gene: TRBV4-3; D gene: NA; J gene: TRBJ1-1; CDR3 DNA: TGCGCCAGCAGCCAAGATTTCAGCACTGAAGCTTTCTTT; CDR3 protein: CASSQDFSTEAFF
clone size: NA; V gene: TRBV6-1; D gene: TRBD2; J gene: TRBJ2-1; CDR3 DNA: TGTGCCAGCATTGGACCAGCGGGGAGCAACAATGAGCAGTTCTTC; CDR3 protein: CASIGPAGSNNEQFF
clone size: NA; V gene: TRBV18; D gene: NA; J gene: TRBJ1-2; CDR3 DNA: TGTGCCAGCTCACCACCCTCCGCCTCTAACTATGGCTACACCTTC; CDR3 protein: CASSPPSASNYGYTF
clone size: NA; V gene: TRBV4-3; D gene: NA; J gene: TRBJ2-3; CDR3 DNA: TGCGCCAGCAGCCAAGATCGGGGCACAGGAGATACGCAGTATTTT; CDR3 protein: CASSQDRGTGDTQYF
clone size: NA; V gene: TRBV2; D gene: TRBD1; J gene: TRBJ1-6; CDR3 DNA: TGTGCCAGCAGTTGGACAGGGAGGAATAATTCACCCCTCCACTTT; CDR3 protein: CASSWTGRNNSPLHF
clone size: NA; V gene: TRBV28; D gene: TRBD1; J gene: TRBJ2-3; CDR3 DNA: TGTGCCAGCGGGGAGGACAGGGGGTCCCCAGGTACGCAGTATTTT; CDR3 protein: CASGEDRGSPGTQYF
clone size: NA; V gene: TRBV19; D gene: NA; J gene: TRBJ1-5; CDR3 DNA: TGTGCCAGTATGGGGGGCGGCCAGCCCCAGCATTTT; CDR3 protein: CASMGGGQPQHF
clone size: NA; V gene: TRBV18; D gene: NA; J gene: TRBJ2-5; CDR3 DNA: TGTGCCAGCTCTCCACCGGGGACCCAAGAGACCCAGTACTTC; CDR3 protein: CASSPPGTQETQYF
clone size: NA; V gene: TRBV7-2; D gene: TRBD2; J gene: TRBJ2-5; CDR3 DNA: TGTGCCAGCAGCTTCGGACTAGGGGAGACCCAGTACTTC; CDR3 protein: CASSFGLGETQYF
clone size: NA; V gene: TRBV6-5; D gene: TRBD2; J gene: TRBJ2-7; CDR3 DNA: TGTGCCAGCATATCGGCGGGAGGCAGCTCCTACGAGCAGTACTTC; CDR3 protein: CASISAGGSSYEQYF
clone size: NA; V gene: TRBV29-1; D gene: NA; J gene: TRBJ2-1; CDR3 DNA: TGCAGCGTTGGGGCTTCGGGACGCCACAATGAGCAGTTCTTC; CDR3 protein: CSVGASGRHNEQFF
clone size: NA; V gene: TRBV7-9; D gene: NA; J gene: TRBJ2-5; CDR3 DNA: TGTGCCAGCAGCTTCAACCGGATCTACTCCCAAGAGACCCAGTACTTC; CDR3 protein: CASSFNRIYSQETQYF
clone size: few; V gene: TRBV25-1; D gene: NA; J gene: TRBJ2-5; CDR3 DNA: TGTGCCAGCAGTGACCCAGGGGAGACCCAGTACTTC; CDR3 protein: CASSDPGETQYF
clone size: NA; V gene: TRBV27; D gene: TRBD1; J gene: TRBJ1-4; CDR3 DNA: TGTGCCAGCAGTTTGGTGGGGATGACAGGGGAGGGTAATGAAAAACTGTTTTTT; CDR3 protein: CASSLVGMTGEGNEKLFF
clone size: NA; V gene: TRBV5-1; D gene: NA; J gene: TRBJ2-2; CDR3 DNA: TGCGCCAGCAGCCATGGAGTGGACACCTACACCGGGGAGCTGTTTTTT; CDR3 protein: CASSHGVDTYTGELFF
clone size: NA; V gene: TRBV13; D gene: NA; J gene: TRBJ2-7; CDR3 DNA: TGTGCCAGCAGCCTCGAAGGGGCACAGGAGCAGTACTTC; CDR3 protein: CASSLEGAQEQYF
clone size: NA; V gene: TRBV30; D gene: TRBD1; J gene: TRBJ1-1; CDR3 DNA: TGTGCCTCCGGGACAGGGTACCCGACTGAAGCTTTCTTT; CDR3 protein: CASGTGYPTEAFF
clone size: NA; V gene: TRBV27; D gene: NA; J gene: TRBJ1-4; CDR3 DNA: TGTGCCAGCAGTTTAGGCCAAGACAGGAGGAGGACAAGAGGAAAGGATGAAAAACTGTTTTTT; CDR3 protein: CASSLGQDRRRTRGKDEKLFF
clone size: few; V gene: TRBV19; D gene: TRBD1; J gene: TRBJ2-7; CDR3 DNA: TGTGCCAGTAGTATGATACAGGACAGGGGGGCCGAGCAGTACTTC; CDR3 protein: CASSMIQDRGAEQYF
clone size: NA; V gene: TRBV5-6; D gene: NA; J gene: TRBJ2-2; CDR3 DNA: TGTGCCAGCAGCTACCTCGGAGGCACCGGGGAGCTGTTTTTT; CDR3 protein: CASSYLGGTGELFF
clone size: NA; V gene: TRBV10-3; D gene: TRBD1; J gene: TRBJ1-1; CDR3 DNA: TGTGCCATCAACCCAGGGGGCGGCACTGAAGCTTTCTTT; CDR3 protein: CAINPGGGTEAFF
clone size: NA; V gene: TRBV11-2; D gene: NA; J gene: TRBJ2-3; CDR3 DNA: TGTGCCAGCAGCTTTATTGGGCAGGGGGAGGGACATACGCAGTATTTT; CDR3 protein: CASSFIGQGEGHTQYF
clone size: once; V gene: TRBV28; D gene: NA; J gene: TRBJ2-5; CDR3 DNA: TGTGCCAGCATAGGAGGGCCCGTGAAGACCCAGTACTTC; CDR3 protein: CASIGGPVKTQYF
clone size: NA; V gene: TRBV7-3; D gene: NA; J gene: TRBJ2-2; CDR3 DNA: TGTGCCAGCAGCCAAACAGCCACCGGGGAGCTGTTTTTT; CDR3 protein: CASSQTATGELFF
clone size: NA; V gene: TRBV28; D gene: NA; J gene: TRBJ2-7; CDR3 DNA: TGTGCCAGCAGTCGATACCAGGACGAGCAGTACTTC; CDR3 protein: CASSRYQDEQYF
clone size: NA; V gene: TRBV9; D gene: TRBD2; J gene: TRBJ2-3; CDR3 DNA: TGTGCCAGCAGCCCCCGGGAAGCGGGAAAAGAAAAAGGGAGCACAGATACGCAGTATTTT; CDR3 protein: CASSPREAGKEKGSTDTQYF
clone size: NA; V gene: TRBV19; D gene: NA; J gene: TRBJ1-5; CDR3 DNA: TGTGCCAGTAGTGCCACAAATAGCAATCAGCCCCAGCATTTT; CDR3 protein: CASSATNSNQPQHF